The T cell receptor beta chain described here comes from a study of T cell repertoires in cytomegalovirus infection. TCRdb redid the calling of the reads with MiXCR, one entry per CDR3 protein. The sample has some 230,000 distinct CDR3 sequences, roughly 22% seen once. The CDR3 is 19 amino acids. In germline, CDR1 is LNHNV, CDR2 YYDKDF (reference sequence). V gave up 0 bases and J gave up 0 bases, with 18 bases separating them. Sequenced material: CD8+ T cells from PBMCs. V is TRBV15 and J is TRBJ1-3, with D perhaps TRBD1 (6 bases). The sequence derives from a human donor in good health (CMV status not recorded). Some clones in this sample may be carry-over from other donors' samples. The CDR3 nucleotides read TGTGCCACCAGCAGAGATTTGAACCGGGACACCGGCTCTGGAAACACCATATATTTT. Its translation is CATSRDLNRDTGSGNTIYF.